A single sample is the source of the 30 T cell receptor beta chains below, sequenced in a study of PD-1 blockade in mismatch repair-deficient tumors. This table comes from immunoSEQ multiplex PCR, and its TCRdb copy is limited to in-frame clones, with some not included. This table has approximately 100,000 clones, 65% to 85% appearing once. The sample in question was peripheral blood, obtained about eight months after starting pembrolizumab. The source is an adult with mismatch repair-deficient cancer.

This rearrangement joins TRBV7-9 to TRBJ1-3, with a possible D match to TRBD1 (5 bases). The germline V gene encodes CDR1 SEHNR and CDR2 FQNEAQ (reference sequence). This CDR3 contains 15 residues. Trimming cost V 3 bases and J 3 bases, with 12 bases left between them. The CDR3 protein is CASSFRGGFGNTIYF. In DNA form, the CDR3 reads TGTGCCAGCAGCTTCCGGGGGGGATTTGGAAACACCATATATTTT.

The chain links TRBV11-3 to TRBJ1-2, with 9 bases lining up with TRBD1. In germline, CDR1 is SGHNT, CDR2 YENEEA. J gave up 8 bases and V 5 bases, and 6 bases lay outside the gene matches. This CDR3 spans 13 amino acids. The CDR3 spells CASSIRGTGGYTF. The DNA for the CDR3 is TGTGCCAGCAGCATTAGGGGGACAGGGGGCTACACCTTC.

The V call is TRBV6-5, the J call TRBJ2-7, with 7 bases identical to TRBD1. Germline lookup yields CDR1 MNHEY and CDR2 SVGAGI. This CDR3 is 14 amino acids long. V dropped 7 bases and J dropped 5; count of bases not matched to a gene: 11. CDR3 nucleotides: TGTGCCAGCACCTCCCGTAAAACAGGGGACGAGCAGTACTTC. Protein sequence: CASTSRKTGDEQYF.

Only a few counts were recorded for this clone. V usage is TRBV9 and J usage is TRBJ2-5, with 8 bases aligning to TRBD2. The CDR3 covers 15 residues. With 4 bases clipped from V and 5 bases from J, the junction kept 10 bases outside the gene matches. From germline, CDR1 is SGDLS and CDR2 YYNGEE. The CDR3 region has the DNA TGTGCCAGCAGCACCGATTTGGGACTAGGGGAGACCCAGTACTTC. Its protein is CASSTDLGLGETQYF. Full variable domain (missing parts from reference TRBV9 and TRBJ2-5): DSGVTQTPKHLITATGQRVTLRCSPRSGDLSVYWYQQSLDQGLQFLIQYYNGEERAKGNILERFSAQQFPDLHSELNLSSLELGDSALYFCASSTDLGLGETQYFGPGTRLLVL.

V is TRBV21-1 and J is TRBJ1-1; the tabulated D call, TRBD1, remains unverified against the DNA. TRBV21-1 represents a pseudogene. The CDR3 totals 13 residues. The CDR3 loop reads CAKAQAGNTEAFF. As DNA, the CDR3 is TGTGCCAAGGCCCAGGCAGGGAACACTGAAGCTTTCTTT.

In its sample, this clone was seen a few times. V and J are TRBV5-4 and TRBJ1-1; D uncertain. V was shortened by 3 bases and J by 0 bases, with 12 bases between the two germline ends. Germline lookup yields CDR1 SGHNT and CDR2 YYREEE (reference sequence). The CDR3 covers 15 residues. The CDR3 coding sequence is TGTGCCAGCAGCTCGCCACGGACGGTGAACACTGAAGCTTTCTTT. Translating gives CASSSPRTVNTEAFF.

V usage is TRBV6-1 and J usage is TRBJ2-6; 11 bases are a match to TRBD1. The CDR3 extends over 15 amino acids. V dropped 6 bases and J dropped 12; count of bases not matched to a gene: 10. The V gene's germline CDR1 is MNHNS and CDR2 SASEGT. The CDR3 DNA is TGTGCCAGCAGGGCGGACAGGGGGCCTCGAGGCGTCCTGACTTTC. The encoded protein is CASRADRGPRGVLTF.

The genes are TRBV5-1 and TRBJ1-1; D possibly corresponds to TRBD1 (6 bases). Trimming pared 4 bases from V and 4 bases from J, leaving 11 bases between. This CDR3 has 13 residues. Germline V CDR1 and CDR2: SGHRS, YFSETQ. The CDR3 protein is CASSRTESTEAFF. The CDR3 DNA follows: TGCGCCAGCAGCAGGACAGAGAGCACTGAAGCTTTCTTT.

The V and J genes are TRBV9 and TRBJ1-1; 11 positions match TRBD1. Germline loops: CDR1 SGDLS, CDR2 YYNGEE. This CDR3 region has 15 residues. V dropped 4 bases and J dropped 4; count of bases not matched to a gene: 6. The CDR3 reads CASSLRTGGGTEAFF. The CDR3 bases are TGTGCCAGCAGCCTAAGGACAGGGGGCGGCACTGAAGCTTTCTTT. Variable domain in full (rest from reference TRBV9 and TRBJ1-1): DSGVTQTPKHLITATGQRVTLRCSPRSGDLSVYWYQQSLDQGLQFLIQYYNGEERAKGNILERFSAQQFPDLHSELNLSSLELGDSALYFCASSLRTGGGTEAFFGQGTRLTVV.

The chain joins TRBV5-3 to TRBJ1-5; 9 bases are a match to TRBD1. TRBV5-3 is placed among ORFs of uncertain function. Trimming cost V 1 base and J 8 bases; bases outside gene matches: 10. CDR3 size: 16 residues. The CDR3 sequence is CARSLLQGQGVEPQHF. The CDR3 nucleotides read TGTGCCAGAAGCTTGCTCCAGGGACAGGGAGTAGAGCCCCAGCATTTT.

The chain uses TRBV6-5 and TRBJ1-1; possibly TRBD1 for D (6 bases). V was trimmed by 2 bases and J by 7 bases, leaving 14 bases between them. Germline CDR1 and CDR2: MNHEY and SVGAGI. This CDR3 comprises 14 residues. CDR3 nucleotide sequence: TGTGCCAGCAGTTACGGGGGCGGGGGCCGTGAAGCTTTCTTT. As protein: CASSYGGGGREAFF.

The chain employs TRBV5-1 and TRBJ2-1; D remains ambiguous. V lost 4 bases and J 12 bases, leaving 14 bases between the germline ends. The CDR3 runs 12 residues. Per germline, CDR1 SGHRS and CDR2 YFSETQ. The CDR3: CASSGQANVQFF. DNA of the CDR3: TGCGCCAGCAGCGGGCAAGCTAACGTGCAGTTCTTC.

The V and J genes are TRBV6-7 and TRBJ1-4; D unclear. TRBV6-7 is designated an ORF whose function remains uncertain. The CDR3 totals 15 residues. Trimming removed 8 bases at V and 2 bases at J, with 15 bases between. This chain's CDR3 is CASPRPGHTNEKLFF. The CDR3 DNA follows: TGTGCCAGCCCACGCCCCGGGCACACTAATGAAAAACTGTTTTTT.

The V call is TRBV9, the J call TRBJ2-1; D gene ambiguous. Per the germline V gene, CDR1 is SGDLS and CDR2 is YYNGEE. The CDR3 is 16 residues long. The V gene lost 3 bases and the J gene lost 0 bases, with 13 bases spanning the gap. CDR3 loop: CASSGDRFSSYNEQFF. For the CDR3, the DNA is TGTGCCAGCAGCGGGGATCGTTTTAGCTCCTACAATGAGCAGTTCTTC.

This chain joins TRBV10-3 and TRBJ1-1; D is unclear. Germline V gene sequence: CDR1 ENHRY, CDR2 SYGVKD. The CDR3 has 12 amino acids. V lost 0 bases, J lost 7 bases, and 6 bases lay in between. Here the CDR3 DNA reads TGTGCCATCAGTGAGTCAACGGGTGAAGCTTTCTTT. Its translation: CAISESTGEAFF.

This sequence joins TRBV5-6 and TRBJ2-6; a weak D match, TRBD2 (6 bases). Trimming took 4 bases from V and 3 from J, leaving 11 bases between them. This CDR3 comprises 15 residues. Germline V CDR1 and CDR2: SGHDT, YYEEEE. The CDR3, as DNA: TGTGCCAGCAGCCCCCCGGGGGTTGGGGCCAACGTCCTGACTTTC. This sequence encodes CASSPPGVGANVLTF.

Points on this clone: The junction differs from germline at one of its ends, possibly a read error. This chain links TRBV6-5 with TRBJ1-2; 11 bases are a match to TRBD1. Per germline, CDR1 MNHEY and CDR2 SVGAGI. The CDR3 is 15 residues long. The DNA for the CDR3 is TGTGCCATCAGTGGGGGACAGGGGGATGGTGATGGCTACACCTTC. Translating it yields CAISGGQGDGDGYTF.

This clone is a singleton in its sample. The V and J genes are TRBV15 and TRBJ2-7, with 9 bases that match TRBD2. J lost 4 bases, V lost 0 bases, and 7 bases had no gene match. This CDR3 comprises 16 residues. Germline CDR1 is LNHNV and CDR2 is YYDKDF (reference sequence). The CDR3 loop reads CATSRDRRLAEYEQYF. For the CDR3, the DNA is TGTGCCACCAGCAGAGATCGGAGACTAGCGGAATACGAGCAGTACTTC.

The J gene is TRBJ2-7, the V gene TRBV10-3; the D gene is possibly TRBD2 (6 bases). Germline assignment: CDR1 ENHRY and CDR2 SYGVKD. V gave up 3 bases and J gave up 3 bases, with 12 bases separating them. The CDR3 spans 14 residues. CDR3: CAISDGGGRYEQYF. The CDR3 nucleotides read TGTGCCATCAGTGACGGGGGAGGTCGCTACGAGCAGTACTTC.

This chain links TRBV7-3 with TRBJ2-1; tentatively, D is TRBD2 (6 bases). CDR1 SGHTA and CDR2 FQGTGA come from the germline V gene. This CDR3 contains 15 residues. Trimming took 3 bases from V and 3 from J, leaving 12 bases between them. The CDR3 loop reads CASSFQGGGYNEQFF. As DNA, the CDR3 is TGTGCCAGCAGCTTCCAGGGAGGCGGCTACAATGAGCAGTTCTTC.

This chain connects TRBV14 to TRBJ2-3; D call uncertain. The CDR3 loop spans 12 amino acids. The ends were cut back, 5 bases at V and 4 bases at J, with 7 bases in the middle. Germline V gives CDR1 SGHDN, CDR2 FVKESK. In nucleotides, the CDR3 is TGTGCCAGCAGCACGACGGCAGATACGCAGTATTTT. Its translation is CASSTTADTQYF.

The chain joins TRBV19 to TRBJ2-5; the D gene is possibly TRBD1 (6 bases). The CDR3 is 12 residues long. Germline V CDR1 and CDR2: LNHDA, SQIVND (reference sequence). The V gene lost 6 bases and the J gene lost 4 bases, with 9 bases spanning the gap. This CDR3 is CASRARGETQYF. CDR3 DNA: TGTGCCAGTAGGGCCAGGGGAGAGACCCAGTACTTC.

CDR3 DNA sequence: TGTGCCAGCAGTCCTACCAGGCAGGCAACTAATGAAAAACTGTTTTTT. Translation gives CASSPTRQATNEKLFF. V gene TRBV27 combines with J gene TRBJ1-4; no definite D call. The CDR3 spans 16 residues. V was clipped by 5 bases and J by 0 bases, with 13 bases between them. Germline V gene sequence: CDR1 MNHEY, CDR2 SMNVEV (reference sequence).

This chain joins TRBV4-1 and TRBJ2-3; unclear D gene. Trimming stripped 0 bases from V and 6 bases from J, with 7 bases between. The CDR3 runs 13 residues. Germline V lookup: CDR1 MGHRA, CDR2 YSYEKL. CDR3 DNA: TGCGCCAGCAGCCAAGATCGCAGGGATACGCAGTATTTT. Translation gives CASSQDRRDTQYF.

V is TRBV11-2 and J is TRBJ2-1; D could derive from TRBD1 or TRBD2 (5 bases each). This CDR3 has 11 amino acids. Germline V gene lookup returns CDR1 SGHAT and CDR2 FQNNGV. Trimming removed 5 bases from V and 11 bases from J, with 10 bases in between. CDR3 protein: CASSEPGQQFF. The CDR3 region has the DNA TGTGCCAGCAGCGAGCCGGGACAGCAGTTCTTC. The full variable domain, completed using reference TRBV11-2 and TRBJ2-1, is EAGVAQSPRYKIIEKRQSVAFWCNPISGHATLYWYQQILGQGPKLLIQFQNNGVVDDSQLPKDRFSAERLKGVDSTLKIQPAKLEDSAVYLCASSEPGQQFFGPGTRLTVL.

The chain combines TRBV25-1 with TRBJ2-7; 11 bases align to TRBD2. This CDR3 spans 15 amino acids. Trimming cost V 7 bases and J 2 bases; bases outside gene matches: 7. Germline lookup yields CDR1 MGHDK and CDR2 SYGVNS. The chain's CDR3 is CASKERLAGPYEQYF. CDR3 bases: TGTGCCAGCAAAGAGCGACTAGCGGGGCCCTACGAGCAGTACTTC.

The CDR3 sequence: CASSADRGKTQYF. The CDR3 DNA is TGTGCCAGCAGTGCTGACAGGGGTAAGACCCAGTACTTC. J is TRBJ2-5 and V is TRBV27; 8 bases fit TRBD1. J was trimmed by 6 bases and V by 5 bases; bases with no gene match: 5. Germline V lookup: CDR1 MNHEY, CDR2 SMNVEV (reference sequence). CDR3 size: 13 residues.

A word on this clone: The junction shows a germline mismatch at one end, possibly a read error. The J gene is TRBJ2-1, the V gene TRBV30, with TRBD2 matching over 10 bases. This CDR3 is 15 amino acids long. From germline, CDR1 is GTSNPN and CDR2 SVGIG (reference sequence). CDR3 in amino acids: CAGRRTSGSYNEQFF. For the CDR3, the DNA is TGTGCCGGGAGGCGGACTAGCGGCTCTTACAATGAGCAGTTCTTC.

This chain joins TRBV4-1 and TRBJ2-7; tentatively, D is TRBD2 (6 bases). This CDR3 comprises 13 residues. Per the germline V gene, CDR1 is MGHRA and CDR2 is YSYEKL. V gave up 3 bases and J gave up 6 bases, with 12 bases separating them. The CDR3 region has the DNA TGCGCCAGCAGCCATTCAACCGGGGGCGAGCAGTACTTC. Translated: CASSHSTGGEQYF.

The chain employs TRBV6-1 and TRBJ2-7, with D tentatively TRBD2 (6 bases). The germline V gene encodes CDR1 MNHNS and CDR2 SASEGT. The CDR3 runs to 13 residues. The V gene lost 8 bases and the J gene lost 0 bases, with 11 bases spanning the gap. CDR3 amino acids: CASLMDYSYEQYF. CDR3 nucleotides: TGTGCCAGCCTCATGGACTACTCCTACGAGCAGTACTTC.